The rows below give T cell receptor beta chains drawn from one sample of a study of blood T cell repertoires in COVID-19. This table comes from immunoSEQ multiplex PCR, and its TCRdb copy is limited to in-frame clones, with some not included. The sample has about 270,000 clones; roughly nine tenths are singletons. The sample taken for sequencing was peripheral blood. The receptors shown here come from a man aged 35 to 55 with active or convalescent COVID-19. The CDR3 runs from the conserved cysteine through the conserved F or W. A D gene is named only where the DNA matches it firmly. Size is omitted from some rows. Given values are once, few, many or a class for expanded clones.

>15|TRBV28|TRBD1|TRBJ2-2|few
TGTGCCAGCAGTTCGACAGGGGGCCTTATCGGGGAGCTGTTTTTT
CASSSTGGLIGELFF
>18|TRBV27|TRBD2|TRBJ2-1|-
TGTGCCAGCAGCCCGACAATTCGACCGGGACTAGCGGGAAATGAGCAGTTCTTC
CASSPTIRPGLAGNEQFF
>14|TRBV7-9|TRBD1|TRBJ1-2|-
TGTGCCAGCAGCTTGGGACAGGCGTTCTATGGCTACACCTTC
CASSLGQAFYGYTF
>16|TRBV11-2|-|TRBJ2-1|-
TGTGCCAGCAGCTTACCAACAGAACCCTTCTACAATGAGCAGTTCTTC
CASSLPTEPFYNEQFF
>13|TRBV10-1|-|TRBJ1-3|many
TGCGCCAGCAGCCAGGGCCGTGGAAACACCATATATTTT
CASSQGRGNTIYF
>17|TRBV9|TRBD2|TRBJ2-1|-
TGTGCCAGCACCCTTGAGCCGGGACTAGCGGCGTACAATGAGCAGTTCTTC
CASTLEPGLAAYNEQFF
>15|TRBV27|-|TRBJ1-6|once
TGTGCCAGCAGTTTGATGGAGTACCGGCATTCACCCCTCCACTTT
CASSLMEYRHSPLHF
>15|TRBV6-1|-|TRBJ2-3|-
TGTGCCAGCAGTGAACGCCAGGGCGCGATAGATACGCAGTATTTT
CASSERQGAIDTQYF
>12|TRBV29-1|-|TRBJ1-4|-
TGCAGCGTTGCCTCGACGGGTGAAAAACTGTTTTTT
CSVASTGEKLFF
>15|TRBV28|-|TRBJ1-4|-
TGTGCCAGCAGTTTACCCACAAGAACTAATGAAAAACTGTTTTTT
CASSLPTRTNEKLFF
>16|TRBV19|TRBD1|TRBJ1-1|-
TGTGCCAGTAGTACCCCAGGGACAGGGATGAACACTGAAGCTTTCTTT
CASSTPGTGMNTEAFF
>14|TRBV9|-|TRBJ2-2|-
TGTGCCAGCAGCCCCGACACGAACACCGGGGAGCTGTTTTTT
CASSPDTNTGELFF
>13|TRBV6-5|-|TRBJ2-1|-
TGTGCCAGTAAGTTCCGAGCGGGCTATGAGCAGTTCTTC
CASKFRAGYEQFF
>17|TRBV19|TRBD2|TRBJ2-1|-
TGTGCCAGTAGTTTGGGACTAGCGGGAGGGTACTACAATGAGCAGTTCTTC
CASSLGLAGGYYNEQFF
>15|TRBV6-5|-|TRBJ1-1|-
TGTGCCAGCAGCCCCCGGGTCTCCAGAGGCACTGAAGCTTTCTTT
CASSPRVSRGTEAFF
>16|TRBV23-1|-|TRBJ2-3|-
TGCGCCAGCAGTCTCCGGGACACCAAATGCACAGATACGCAGTATTTT
CASSLRDTKCTDTQYF
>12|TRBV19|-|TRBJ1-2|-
TGTGCCAGCCTAGAGGGGGACTATGGCTACACCTTC
CASLEGDYGYTF
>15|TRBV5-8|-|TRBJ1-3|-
TGTGCCAGCAGCCTCATGGGGGGAGGCGGAAACACCATATATTTT
CASSLMGGGGNTIYF